Below, one TCR beta chain is given with its context. This CDR3 is 11 amino acids long. The germline gives CDR1 DFQATT, CDR2 SNEGSKA (reference sequence). Assay used: immunoSEQ multiplex PCR; TCRdb lists only in-frame clones, some missing. The table has about 56,000 clones, around 80% seen once. This entry comes from a study of Tregs in tolerant kidney transplant recipients. Sequenced: CD4+ T cells from blood. This receptor was obtained from a human donor in good health. The chain has TRBV20-1 and TRBJ2-3, with D perhaps matching TRBD1 or TRBD2 (5 bases each). The CDR3 DNA reads TGCAGCCATGGGGACCCACTTTCGCAGTATTTT. Its translation: CSHGDPLSQYF.